This record covers a single TCR beta chain. Authors' processing steps: Reference gene primer amplification gave nucleated cell count estimates. Sequenced by immunoSEQ multiplex PCR; TCRdb stores in-frame clones only, minus some. That table gives V, J and clone size, and the DNA gave D and trimming. The profile shows about 120,000 clones, roughly nine tenths of them singletons. Unmatched junction bases numbered 2, after V lost 4 bases and J lost 0 bases. Germline CDR1 and CDR2: MNHEY and SVGAGI. There are 15 residues in the CDR3. The data derive from a study of blood T cell repertoires in COVID-19. About the study: Italy, Spain and the United States were the sources of the convalescent and acute COVID-19 samples. T cells, B-cell-depleted T cells, or PBMCs provided the cDNA or gDNA that served as material.

This clonotype was sampled from a man aged 35-49 years with acute or convalescent COVID-19. Sequencing used peripheral blood. The chain is built from TRBV6-5 and TRBJ2-3; 9 bases match TRBD1. The CDR3 sequence: CASSWDRASTDTQYF. The CDR3 DNA reads TGTGCCAGCAGTTGGGACAGGGCTAGCACAGATACGCAGTATTTT.